Listed here is a single TCR beta chain. The data were taken from a study of regulatory T cells in long-lasting Graves disease. Arm-PCR of CDR3 regions with iRepertoire HTBI primers generated TCR beta libraries. TCRdb used MiXCR to reprocess the multiplex PCR reads, holding one entry per CDR3 protein. The sample records a few hundred thousand distinct CDR3 sequences, about an eighth being singletons. The time point here: newly diagnosed GD, antithyroid drugs for less than 3 months. Preparation of the TCR library used RNA extracted from PBMCs. An endocrinology department in Xi'an, China, recruited the patients. Another study also made use of these data, one on T cells in Graves' hyperthyroidism and ophthalmopathy.

The TCR sequence derives from a woman aged 18-29 years with Graves disease. The sequencing used peripheral blood mononuclear cells (PBMCs), collected at new diagnosis, from a patient treated with antithyroid drugs.

CDR3 sequence (DNA): TGCGCCAGCAGTGGGATTCTCCGCTGGACAGGCCCTAACTATGGCTACACCTTC. This translates into CASSGILRWTGPNYGYTF. The chain uses TRBV10-2 and TRBJ1-2; 7 bases agree with TRBD1. Per germline, CDR1 WSHSY and CDR2 SAAADI. This CDR3 has 18 residues. Trimming removed 4 bases from V and 0 bases from J; junction bases left unmatched: 14.